This TCR beta chain was found in a study of T cells in Graves' hyperthyroidism and ophthalmopathy. The trim removed 11 bases at V and 3 bases at J, leaving 6 bases unmatched. The V gene's germline CDR1 is SGHAT and CDR2 FQNNGV. The CDR3 runs 13 residues. Points from the study as a whole: From stable hyperthyroidism, ophthalmopathy was set apart by a 13 V-J model.

RNA transcripts were the template for amplifying TCR beta CDR3 regions. The TCR CDR3 first-round RT-PCR relied on the HTBI primer set. One entry per CDR3 protein results from TCRdb running MiXCR on the multiplex PCR reads. The sample records about 55,000 distinct CDR3 sequences, about 53% being singletons. Not enrolled were patients with uncontrolled infection, other autoimmune disease, pregnancy or lactation. Diagnosis relied on clinical symptoms, serum thyroxine and TRAb, thyroid ultrasound and orbital computed tomography. The authors obtained PBMCs from over 7.5 ml of fresh peripheral blood. About this clonotype itself: The antigen is not known.

This TCR came from a woman in her fifties or sixties with Graves' ophthalmopathy. The gene calls are TRBV11-2 and TRBJ2-3; 9 nucleotides align to TRBD2. The specimen sequenced was blood. The CDR3 reads CAEGGRGTDTQYF. The CDR3 nucleotides read TGTGCCGAGGGCGGGAGGGGGACAGATACGCAGTATTTT.